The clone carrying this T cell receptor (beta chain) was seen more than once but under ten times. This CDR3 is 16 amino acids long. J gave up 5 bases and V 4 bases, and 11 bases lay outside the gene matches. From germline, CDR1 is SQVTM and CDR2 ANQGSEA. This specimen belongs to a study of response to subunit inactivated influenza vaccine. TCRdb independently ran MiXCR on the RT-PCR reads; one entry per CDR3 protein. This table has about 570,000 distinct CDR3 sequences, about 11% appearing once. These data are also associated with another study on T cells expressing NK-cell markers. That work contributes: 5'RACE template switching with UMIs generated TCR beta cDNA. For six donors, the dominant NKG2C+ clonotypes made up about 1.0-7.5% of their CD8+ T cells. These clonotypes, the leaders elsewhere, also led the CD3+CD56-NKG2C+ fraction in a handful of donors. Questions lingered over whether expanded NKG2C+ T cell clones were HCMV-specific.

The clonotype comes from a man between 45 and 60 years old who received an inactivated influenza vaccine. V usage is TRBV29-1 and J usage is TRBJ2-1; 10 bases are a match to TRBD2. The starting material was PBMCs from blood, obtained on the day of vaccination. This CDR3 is CSVVDSGSGRDNEQFF. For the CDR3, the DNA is TGCAGCGTTGTGGATTCGGGAAGCGGGAGGGACAATGAGCAGTTCTTC.